These 24 T cell receptor beta chains came from one sample sequenced in a study of regulatory T cells in long-lasting Graves disease. CDR3-region Arm-PCR and iRepertoire HTBI primers produced the TCR beta libraries. TCRdb passed the multiplex PCR reads through MiXCR, listing each CDR3 protein once. The sample includes around 400,000 distinct CDR3 sequences, about 14% of them seen just once. Time point in this sample: newly diagnosed GD, antithyroid drugs for less than 3 months. From PBMCs, RNA was extracted and then used to make the TCR library. Source: peripheral blood mononuclear cells (PBMCs), taken at new diagnosis, from a patient treated with antithyroid drugs. The source of these receptors is a female donor with Graves disease.

The V call is TRBV5-1, the J call TRBJ1-2; D uncertain. The CDR3 contains 16 residues. V shed 4 bases and J shed 0 bases, with 16 bases lying between them. Germline values: CDR1 SGHRS, CDR2 YFSETQ. The CDR3, as DNA: TGCGCCAGCAGCCCGAATTCAGTACGATCTAACTATGGCTACACCTTC. It encodes CASSPNSVRSNYGYTF. Full variable domain (missing parts from reference TRBV5-1 and TRBJ1-2): KAGVTQTPRYLIKTRGQQVTLSCSPISGHRSVSWYQQTPGQGLQFLFEYFSETQRNKGNFPGRFSGRQFSNSRSEMNVSTLELGDSALYLCASSPNSVRSNYGYTFGSGTRLTVV.

This clonotype was observed a few times. The chain links TRBV29-1 to TRBJ2-1, with 10 bases fitting TRBD1. CDR1 SQVTM and CDR2 ANQGSEA come from the germline V gene. The V segment lost 5 bases and the J segment 5 bases; nucleotides outside the gene matches: 6. This CDR3 has 14 amino acids. DNA of the CDR3: TGCAGCGTTTCTTGGACAGGGGGGGACAATGAGCAGTTCTTC. The encoded protein is CSVSWTGGDNEQFF.

In this sample, this clonotype turned up many times. This chain uses TRBV15 with TRBJ2-1; D is unclear. The CDR3 totals 17 residues. V lost 0 bases and J lost 9, with 21 bases in between. Germline V gives CDR1 LNHNV, CDR2 YYDKDF (reference sequence). CDR3 in amino acids: CATSRDSARVRRSEQFF. The CDR3 DNA follows: TGTGCCACCAGCAGAGATTCAGCCCGGGTACGCCGCAGTGAGCAGTTCTTC.

This clonotype has at least ten counts. V usage is TRBV11-2 and J usage is TRBJ1-1; the match to TRBD1 covers 9 bases. The CDR3 has 14 residues. The germline CDR1 and CDR2 sequences are SGHAT and FQNNGV. Unmatched junction bases numbered 4, after V lost 4 bases and J lost 4 bases. The CDR3 loop reads CASSSTGGATEAFF. As DNA, the CDR3 is TGTGCCAGCAGCTCGACAGGGGGGGCCACTGAAGCTTTCTTT.

The chain has TRBV6-1 and TRBJ1-2; D gene unclear. The CDR3 is made up of 12 amino acids. The germline gives CDR1 MNHNS, CDR2 SASEGT. The V and J ends lost 5 bases and 6 bases respectively, with 10 bases between them. The CDR3: CASSHRRNGYTF. The CDR3 bases are TGTGCCAGCAGTCACCGGCGGAATGGCTACACCTTC.

V is TRBV6-5 and J is TRBJ2-2; D may be TRBD1 (6 bases). The germline gives CDR1 MNHEY, CDR2 SVGAGI. The CDR3 is 14 amino acids. The V end lost 1 base, the J end lost 6 bases, and 9 bases lay between the germline ends. The CDR3 region is CASSYYRDAGELFF. CDR3 nucleotide sequence: TGTGCCAGCAGTTACTACAGGGACGCCGGGGAGCTGTTTTTT.

This clonotype was seen repeatedly, ten times or more. The chain uses TRBV7-9 and TRBJ2-1, with TRBD2 matching over 11 bases. Germline CDR1 reads SEHNR; CDR2 reads FQNEAQ (reference sequence). Trimming removed 6 bases from V and 6 bases from J; junction bases left unmatched: 4. The CDR3 is 14 amino acids. The CDR3 DNA is TGTGCCAGCAGTTGGACTAGCGGGCTCAATGAGCAGTTCTTC. Its translation: CASSWTSGLNEQFF.

As for this clonotype: With only one base between it and a far larger clone, this is likely a read error. The J gene is TRBJ2-3, the V gene TRBV27; D might be TRBD1 (5 bases). TRBJ1-1 matches the DNA end more closely, so the J call is doubtful. There are 15 residues in the CDR3. Germline V CDR1 and CDR2: MNHEY, SMNVEV (reference sequence). CDR3 sequence: CASSRDPGPDTEAFF. The CDR3 coding sequence is TGTGCCAGCAGTCGGGACCCAGGCCCTGACACTGAAGCTTTCTTT.

The chain links TRBV7-9 to TRBJ2-5; D unresolved. Trimming stripped 5 bases from V and 5 bases from J, with 9 bases between. Germline V gives CDR1 SEHNR, CDR2 FQNEAQ (reference sequence). The CDR3 has 12 amino acids. CDR3 amino acids: CASSPESETQYF. The CDR3 DNA reads TGTGCCAGCAGCCCAGAGAGTGAGACCCAGTACTTC.

A note on this clonotype: A read error is possible here, since a much larger clone lies one base away. The chain is built from TRBV30 and TRBJ2-1; the D is unclear. V shed 4 bases and J shed 4 bases, with 11 bases lying between them. The CDR3 spans 13 residues. Per the germline V gene, CDR1 is GTSNPN and CDR2 is SVGIG (reference sequence). CDR3 in DNA: TGTGCCTGGACCCCTGGACGGTACAATGAGCAGTTCTTC. Translated: CAWTPGRYNEQFF.

This clonotype was picked up a small number of times. This sequence joins TRBV2 and TRBJ2-4; D not resolved. The length of the CDR3 is 11 residues. Germline V CDR1 and CDR2: SNHLY, FYNNEI. V was cut by 4 bases and J by 7 bases, with 5 bases left in between. The CDR3 loop reads CASSGVNIQYF. The CDR3 nucleotides are TGTGCCAGCAGTGGAGTTAACATTCAGTACTTC.

The chain employs TRBV7-3 and TRBJ2-5; 12 positions agree with TRBD2. With V trimmed by 2 bases and J by 1 base, 2 bases remained unmatched. Germline CDR1 reads SGHTA; CDR2 reads FQGTGA. The CDR3 sequence is 16 residues long. The CDR3 protein is CASSLLGLAGQETQYF. The CDR3 DNA follows: TGTGCCAGCAGCTTATTGGGACTAGCGGGCCAAGAGACCCAGTACTTC.

The sample holds many counts of this clonotype. In DNA, the CDR3 is TGTGCCAGCAGTTACTTGGCTGACAGGGACACCGGGGAGCTGTTTTTT. It codes for CASSYLADRDTGELFF. The chain joins TRBV6-2 or TRBV6-3 to TRBJ2-2, with 7 bases that match TRBD1. This CDR3 has 16 residues. CDR1 and CDR2 (germline): MNHEY, SVGEGT. The V segment lost 1 base and the J segment 3 bases; nucleotides outside the gene matches: 5.

This clonotype was counted many times. V gene TRBV12-3 or TRBV12-4 combines with J gene TRBJ2-5; D is perhaps TRBD1 or TRBD2 (5 bases each). The ends were cut back, 3 bases at V and 2 bases at J, with 13 bases in the middle. This CDR3 spans 15 amino acids. CDR3 DNA: TGTGCCAGCAGTTTTGGGGCGGGTATTCAAGAGACCCAGTACTTC. Translation: CASSFGAGIQETQYF.

This clonotype has ten or more counts. The chain joins TRBV7-2 to TRBJ2-1; D is possibly TRBD2 (6 bases). Deletions cut 5 bases from V and 5 bases from J, with 13 bases between. This CDR3 comprises 14 residues. CDR1 and CDR2 from the germline V gene are SGHTA and FQGNSA. CDR3 protein: CASSPRAGHNEQFF. The CDR3 DNA reads as TGTGCCAGCAGCCCAAGGGCGGGGCACAATGAGCAGTTCTTC. Supplemented by reference TRBV7-2 and TRBJ2-1, the full variable domain reads GAGVSQSPSNKVTEKGKDVELRCDPISGHTALYWYRQSLGQGLEFLIYFQGNSAPDKSGLPSDRFSAERTGGSVSTLTIQRTQQEDSAVYLCASSPRAGHNEQFFGPGTRLTVL.

This clonotype was seen a few times. V and J are TRBV6-1 and TRBJ1-3, with D unresolved. The germline V gene encodes CDR1 MNHNS and CDR2 SASEGT. With 10 bases removed from V and 4 bases from J, the gap between germline ends came to 8 bases. The CDR3 is 11 residues long. In nucleotides, the CDR3 is TGTGCCACGCGGCTAGGAAACACCATATATTTT. Translating it yields CATRLGNTIYF.

This clonotype was recorded many times. This rearrangement joins TRBV29-1 to TRBJ2-5; D tentatively reads TRBD1 or TRBD2 (6 bases each). Trimming pared 4 bases from V and 5 bases from J, leaving 14 bases between. This CDR3 region has 13 residues. CDR1 and CDR2 from the germline V gene are SQVTM and ANQGSEA. The CDR3 loop is CSVVKGGGETQYF. CDR3 bases: TGCAGCGTTGTAAAAGGGGGAGGTGAGACCCAGTACTTC.

A remark on this clonotype: Since the CDR3 does not end with the conserved phenylalanine or tryptophan, this likely comes from a read error. The chain employs TRBV24-1 and TRBJ2-3, with D perhaps given as TRBD1 or TRBD2 (5 bases each). V was pared by 4 bases and J by 4 bases, with 11 bases between. The CDR3 is 14 amino acids. Per the germline V gene, CDR1 is KGHDR and CDR2 is SFDVKD. The CDR3 DNA reads as TGTGCCACCAGTGACACGGGACGCTCAGATACGCAGTATCTT. Its protein product is CATSDTGRSDTQYL.

The sample holds many counts of this clonotype. The chain couples TRBV28 to TRBJ2-5; 8 bases are a match to TRBD1. With V trimmed by 1 base and J by 5 bases, 15 bases remained unmatched. The CDR3 is made up of 18 amino acids. The germline V gene encodes CDR1 MDHEN and CDR2 SYDVKM. CDR3 bases: TGTGCCAGCAGTTTATCGGCCCTGGGAGGCAGGGGGCAGGAGACCCAGTACTTC. Its protein product is CASSLSALGGRGQETQYF.

Many counts were recorded for this clonotype. An end of the junction differs from the germline gene, which may be a read error. The chain couples TRBV18 to TRBJ2-1; maybe TRBD1 (6 bases). The CDR3 runs to 11 residues. CDR1 and CDR2 from the germline V gene are KGHSH and LQKENI. CDR3 nucleotide sequence: TGTGCCAGCTCACCGGGGGCAGGGTGTGTCTTC. This translates into CASSPGAGCVF.

This clonotype occurred a few times. V is TRBV4-1 and J is TRBJ2-3; 11 bases map to TRBD2. V was clipped by 1 base and J by 3 bases; unmatched bases: 0. CDR1 and CDR2 from the germline V gene are MGHRA and YSYEKL. This CDR3 is 15 amino acids long. CDR3 in DNA: TGCGCCAGCAGCCAAGTAGCGGGAGGGACAGATACGCAGTATTTT. Protein: CASSQVAGGTDTQYF.

The chain has TRBV2 and TRBJ2-7; 7 bases fit TRBD2. Trimming cost V 4 bases and J 2 bases; bases outside gene matches: 5. The germline CDR1 and CDR2 sequences are SNHLY and FYNNEI. The CDR3 is 14 amino acids. CDR3 protein: CASSAGTTAYEQYF. Here the CDR3 DNA reads TGTGCCAGCAGTGCCGGGACTACCGCCTACGAGCAGTACTTC.

Comments on this clonotype: This sequence may be a read error, since a much larger clone differs from it by one base. V usage is TRBV6-2 or TRBV6-3 and J usage is TRBJ1-2, with a weak D call TRBD1 (5 bases). The germline V and J ends were trimmed by 4 bases and 0 bases, with 18 bases remaining between them. Germline CDR1 is MNHEY and CDR2 is SVGEGT. This CDR3 region has 17 residues. For the CDR3, the DNA is TGTGCCAGCAGTTTGCGCGGGGGAATTACCGCTAACTATGGCTACACCTTC. It yields the protein CASSLRGGITANYGYTF.

This clonotype showed up many times. The rearrangement links TRBV10-3 to TRBJ1-1, with 9 bases aligning to TRBD1. V gave up 5 bases and J gave up 4 bases; unmatched junction bases: 17. Looked up from germline, CDR1 is ENHRY and CDR2 is SYGVKD. The CDR3 totals 18 residues. CDR3 amino acids: CAISHGSGQGGVGTEAFF. In DNA, the CDR3 is TGTGCCATCAGTCACGGGTCGGGACAGGGTGGGGTGGGCACTGAAGCTTTCTTT.